This T cell receptor beta chain was recovered during a study of tumor-infiltrating lymphocytes in primary liver carcinoma (dated by TCRdb to the late 2010s). For the wider study: Of the five patients, three men and two women aged 30 to 69 years, four had hepatocellular carcinoma and one had combined HCC and intrahepatic cholangiocarcinoma. The five patients had tumors of stage T1-T3 N0M0, with maximum diameters ranging from 4.2 to 10 cm. Each sample produced about 3.65 to 8 million productive TCRbeta reads, and read depth showed no significant difference between tissue types. For each liver tumor, the study sampled five regions along with adjacent normal tissue and blood, and applied TCRbeta repertoire sequencing, expression microarrays and whole-exome sequencing. A total of approximately 35 specimens from 5 patients, comprising some 25 tumor regions, 5 adjacent noncancerous liver tissues and 5 peripheral blood samples, were covered by TCRbeta repertoire sequencing. Agilent mRNA microarray profiling was performed on the roughly 25 tumor region samples to relate TCRbeta repertoire diversity to the local molecular phenotype. Reproducibility between technical replicate repertoires was high, with correlation coefficients above 0.95 and mean shared-clone rates about 0.91. General conclusions and limits of the study: Pairs of tumor regions showed greater repertoire overlap (mean around 36%) than tumor-adjacent pairs (17%) or tumor-blood pairs (approximately 15%), which is consistent with antigen-driven expansion. Comparison of CD4+ and CD8+ T cell repertoires was precluded by the use of bulk unsorted samples. Only the TCR beta chain was sequenced, so true repertoire diversity is likely underestimated because unpaired alpha chains were not captured. Only about 7.5-25% of top clones were found in all five regions of a tumor, suggesting spatial heterogeneity of tumor-infiltrating T cells. Compared with blood, tumors had a significantly larger share of the repertoire taken up by the top 250 clones (p = 0.039). The study included only four to six patients, and the authors note findings should be validated in a larger study.

The CDR3 spans 15 residues, from the cysteine through the phenylalanine. CDR3 DNA only is kept here, 45 bases in frame from base 1. The CDR1 and CDR2 encoded by the germline V gene are MGHRA and YSYEKL. Total RNA and DNA were co-extracted from roughly 20-30 mg of bulk tissue with the AllPrep DNA/RNA mini kit, without cell sorting. Between November 2015 and March 2016, about 5 patients in China with histopathologically diagnosed primary liver carcinoma had surgical resection. Patients had chronic HBV infection and were treatment-naive at sampling. Five spatially separated regions were sampled per tumor: superior, inferior, left-lateral and right-lateral poles, plus the tumor centre. More than 85% viable tumor cells were found by histology in every tumor sample. Pieces of fresh tumor and adjacent tissue were cut in half, with one half kept in RNAlater at -80 degrees C and the other half sent for histology.

As for this clonotype: Its antigen is currently not known. An end of the junction does not agree with germline; a read error may underlie this.

Starting from about 500 ng total RNA, TCRbeta-specific cDNA was produced by reverse transcription with a constant-region primer and ProtoScript II reverse transcriptase. TCRbeta libraries were built with three nested multiplex PCR rounds, a slightly modified ARM-PCR procedure. Each of the first two PCR rounds ran for about 10 cycles using multiplex TRBV1-TRBV30 forward primers together with a Cbeta reverse primer. Sample barcodes and Illumina adapters were added in a final 25-cycle PCR using Deep VentR polymerase. Amplicons of 200-500 bp were gel-purified with a QIAquick gel extraction kit before sequencing. An Illumina HiSeq 2500 was used to sequence the TCRbeta amplicons, generating 250-bp paired-end reads. Turning to the authors' computational methods: To recover full CDR3 sequences, reads were quality-trimmed using Trimmomatic v0.33 and paired reads were then merged using FLASH v1.2.11. MiGEC v1.2.1b assigned V, D and J germline segments to the rearranged TCRbeta sequences. Clonotype statistics and Shannon-Wiener diversity indices were computed with VDJtools v1.0.0. To cut down on sampling bias, every analysis after diversity analysis relied on just the 250 most abundant clonotypes from each sample. TCRdb redid the processing of the public reads, applying fastp at Q25 and MiXCR, and retained in-frame beta chains. Entries that share a CDR3 protein sequence are merged under the most common genes and DNA. In this record, the V and J calls reflect TCRdb's handling and not the investigators' own analysis. Within this sample are 40,000 to 60,000 distinct CDR3 sequences, with less than 75% of them counted one time only. The top ten clones comprise less than 30% of the sample.

The receptor chain draws on TRBV4-1 and TRBJ2-3, with a tentative D gene TRBD1 over 5 matching bases. The specimen was liver tumor tissue from sampling region 5. Interpreted using the paper, the cell subset or site label stands for: tumor region T5, tumor centre. This receptor was taken from a man aged 40-49 years with primary liver carcinoma and hepatitis B virus infection. The CDR3 protein is CASSQVLDITNTQYF. The sequence in DNA is TGCGCCAGCAGCCAAGTCTTGGACATCACAAATACGCAGTATTTT.